The clone carrying this TCR beta chain was counted only a few times. Its specificity is not known. These data originate in a study of early T cells in non-severe SARS-CoV-2 infection. Across the study: RNA in bulk from unsorted whole blood was sequenced, and chains were unpaired. Study results and caveats: Anti-spike CD8 responses were favored in VDJdb matching, and private and CD4 specificities were missed.

Individual cDNA molecules received unique molecular identifiers during library preparation. From the 5' RACE reads, TCRdb called clonotypes with MiXCR, one entry per CDR3 protein. The table includes more than 90,000 distinct CDR3 sequences, roughly 9.6% detected once. V lost 2 bases and J 2 bases, leaving 10 bases between the germline ends. Germline V gene sequence: CDR1 SQVTM, CDR2 ANQGSEA. CDR3 length: 14 residues. This receptor was obtained from an adult who was a healthcare worker with PCR-confirmed SARS-CoV-2 infection or an uninfected control (not recorded which). Sequencing was done on a sample of whole blood. The rearrangement uses TRBV29-1 and TRBJ2-1; D gene uncertain. CDR3 in amino acids: CSVELPGPYNEQFF. The CDR3 DNA reads as TGCAGCGTTGAATTGCCAGGTCCCTACAATGAGCAGTTCTTC.